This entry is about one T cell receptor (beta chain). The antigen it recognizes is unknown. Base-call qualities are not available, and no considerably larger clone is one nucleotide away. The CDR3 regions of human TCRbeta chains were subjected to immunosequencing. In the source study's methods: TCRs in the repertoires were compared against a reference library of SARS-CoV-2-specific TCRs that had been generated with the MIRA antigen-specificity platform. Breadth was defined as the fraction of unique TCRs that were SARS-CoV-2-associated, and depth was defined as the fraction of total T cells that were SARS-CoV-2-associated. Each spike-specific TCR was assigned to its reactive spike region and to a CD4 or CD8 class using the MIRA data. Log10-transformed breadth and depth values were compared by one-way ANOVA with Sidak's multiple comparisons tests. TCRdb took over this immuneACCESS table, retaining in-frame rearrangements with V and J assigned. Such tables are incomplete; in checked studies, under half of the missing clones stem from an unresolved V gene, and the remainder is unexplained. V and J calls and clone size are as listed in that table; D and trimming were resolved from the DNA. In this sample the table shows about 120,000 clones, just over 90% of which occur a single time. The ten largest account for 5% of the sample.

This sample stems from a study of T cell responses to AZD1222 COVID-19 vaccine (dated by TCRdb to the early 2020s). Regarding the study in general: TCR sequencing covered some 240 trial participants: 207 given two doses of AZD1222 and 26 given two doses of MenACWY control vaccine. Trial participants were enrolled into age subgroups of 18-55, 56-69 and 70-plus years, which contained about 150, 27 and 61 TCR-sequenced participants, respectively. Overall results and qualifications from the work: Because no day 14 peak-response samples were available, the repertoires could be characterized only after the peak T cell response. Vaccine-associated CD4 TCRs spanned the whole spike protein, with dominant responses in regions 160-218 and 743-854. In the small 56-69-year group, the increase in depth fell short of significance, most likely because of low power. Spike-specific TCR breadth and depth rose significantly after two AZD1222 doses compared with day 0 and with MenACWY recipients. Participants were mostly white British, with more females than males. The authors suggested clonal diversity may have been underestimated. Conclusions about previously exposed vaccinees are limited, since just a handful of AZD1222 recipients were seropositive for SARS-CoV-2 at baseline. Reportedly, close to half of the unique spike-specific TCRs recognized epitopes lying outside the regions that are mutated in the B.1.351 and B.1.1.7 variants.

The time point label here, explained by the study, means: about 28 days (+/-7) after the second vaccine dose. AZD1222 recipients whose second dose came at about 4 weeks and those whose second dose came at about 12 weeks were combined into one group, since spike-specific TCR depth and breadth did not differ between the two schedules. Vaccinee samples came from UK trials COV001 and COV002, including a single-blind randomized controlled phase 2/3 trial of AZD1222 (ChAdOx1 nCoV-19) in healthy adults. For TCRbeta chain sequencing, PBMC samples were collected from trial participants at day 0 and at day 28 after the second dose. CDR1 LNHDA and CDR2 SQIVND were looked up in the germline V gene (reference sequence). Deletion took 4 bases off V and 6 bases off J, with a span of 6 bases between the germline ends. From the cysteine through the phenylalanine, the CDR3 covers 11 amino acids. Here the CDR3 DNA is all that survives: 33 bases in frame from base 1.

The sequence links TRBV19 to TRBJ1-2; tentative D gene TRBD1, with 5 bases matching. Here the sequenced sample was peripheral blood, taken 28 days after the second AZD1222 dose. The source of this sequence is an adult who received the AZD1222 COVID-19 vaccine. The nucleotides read TGTGCCAGTAGTAGGGGCGATGGCTACACCTTC. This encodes CASSRGDGYTF.